This T cell receptor (beta chain) was captured by sequencing in a study of shared clonotypes between healthy human individuals. Naive CD8 cells comprised CD45RO-negative, CCR7-positively selected cells, excluding terminally differentiated effector memory CD45RA+ cells. Findings and caveats of the study: It was the non-shared clonotypes that had lower generation probabilities than clonotypes shared by all four donors.

Assay: immunoSEQ multiplex PCR; the TCRdb copy retains only in-frame clones and omits some. The sample carries roughly 2,000,000 clones, approximately 92% recorded once. Regarding this clone: No antigen is known for it.

Per germline, CDR1 MNHEY and CDR2 SMNVEV (reference sequence). V was pared by 7 bases and J by 4 bases, with 7 bases between. This CDR3 is built from 11 residues. The chain combines TRBV27 with TRBJ2-5; D not resolved. The receptor comes from a man between 18 and 29 years old in good health. Some clones in this sample may be carry-over from other donors' samples. Material: naive CD8+ T cells from PBMCs. The CDR3, as DNA: TGTGCCAGCACCATGGGAGAGACCCAGTACTTC. Its protein product is CASTMGETQYF.